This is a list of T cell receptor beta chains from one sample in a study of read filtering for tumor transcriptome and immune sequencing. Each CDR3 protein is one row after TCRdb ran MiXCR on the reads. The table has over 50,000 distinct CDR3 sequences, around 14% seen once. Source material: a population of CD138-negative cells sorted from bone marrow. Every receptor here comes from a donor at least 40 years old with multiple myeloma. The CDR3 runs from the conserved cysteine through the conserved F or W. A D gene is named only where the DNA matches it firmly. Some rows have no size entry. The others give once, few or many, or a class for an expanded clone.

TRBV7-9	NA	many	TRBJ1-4	CATDKIATNEKLFF	TGTGCCACGGACAAAATAGCAACTAATGAAAAACTGTTTTTT
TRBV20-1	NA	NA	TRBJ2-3	CSARDQRQGTDTQYF	TGCAGTGCTAGAGATCAGAGACAGGGCACAGATACGCAGTATTTT
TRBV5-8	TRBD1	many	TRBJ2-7	CASSLRGTGVEQYF	TGTGCCAGCAGCTTGAGGGGGACAGGGGTCGAGCAGTACTTC
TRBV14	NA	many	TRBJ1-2	CASSLQINYGYTF	TGTGCCAGCAGCCTACAGATTAACTATGGCTACACCTTC
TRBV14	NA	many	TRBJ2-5	CASSRTLQETQYF	TGTGCCAGCAGTCGGACTTTACAAGAGACCCAGTACTTC
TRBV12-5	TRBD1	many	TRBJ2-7	CASGGDRGYEQYF	TGTGCTAGTGGTGGGGACAGGGGATACGAGCAGTACTTC
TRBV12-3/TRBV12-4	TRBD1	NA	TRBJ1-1	CASSLSQGGTEAFF	TGTGCCAGCAGTTTATCCCAGGGGGGAACTGAAGCTTTCTTT
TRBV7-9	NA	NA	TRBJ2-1	CASRVSRRPEQFF	TGTGCCAGCAGGGTCTCTAGGCGACCTGAGCAGTTCTTC
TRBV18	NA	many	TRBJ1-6	CASSPPAHSPLHF	TGTGCCAGCTCACCACCGGCCCACTCACCCCTCCACTTT
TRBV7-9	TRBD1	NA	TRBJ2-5	CAGSLWGDRVQETQYF	TGTGCCGGCAGCTTATGGGGAGACAGGGTACAAGAGACCCAGTACTTC
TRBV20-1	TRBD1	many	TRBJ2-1	CSARESGTVPFDEQFF	TGCAGTGCTAGAGAATCGGGGACAGTTCCATTCGATGAGCAGTTCTTC
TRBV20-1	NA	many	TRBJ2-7	CSARVARRSYEQYF	TGCAGTGCTCGAGTAGCCCGGCGGTCCTACGAGCAGTACTTC
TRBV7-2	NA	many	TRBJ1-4	CASSLVGGTNEKLFF	TGTGCCAGCAGCTTAGTGGGGGGTACTAATGAAAAACTGTTTTTT
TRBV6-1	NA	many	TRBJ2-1	CASRGGASEQFF	TGTGCCAGCAGGGGGGGGGCGTCAGAGCAGTTCTTC
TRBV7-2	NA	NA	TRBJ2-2	CASSPSPGTYFGGLFF	TGTGCCAGCAGCCCCAGCCCCGGGACATACTTCGGGGGGCTGTTTTTT
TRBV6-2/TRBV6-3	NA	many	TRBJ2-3	CASSFQLIQGFVSDTQYF	TGTGCCAGCAGTTTCCAGCTAATACAGGGTTTTGTTTCAGATACGCAGTATTTT
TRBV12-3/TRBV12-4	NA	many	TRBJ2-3	CASSYSGNVDTQYF	TGTGCCAGCAGTTATAGCGGTAATGTGGATACGCAGTATTTT
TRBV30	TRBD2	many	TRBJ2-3	CASTSASTDTQYF	TGTGCCTCTACTAGCGCTAGCACAGATACGCAGTATTTT
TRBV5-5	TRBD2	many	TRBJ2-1	CASSLEGAGAIHEQFF	TGTGCCAGCAGCTTGGAGGGAGCGGGGGCGATCCATGAGCAGTTCTTC
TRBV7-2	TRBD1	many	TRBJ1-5	CASSLGYGTDSNQPQHF	TGTGCCAGCAGCTTAGGGTATGGGACAGATAGCAATCAGCCCCAGCATTTT
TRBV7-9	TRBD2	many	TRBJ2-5	CASSLPGGQETQYF	TGTGCCAGCAGCTTACCGGGAGGCCAAGAGACCCAGTACTTC